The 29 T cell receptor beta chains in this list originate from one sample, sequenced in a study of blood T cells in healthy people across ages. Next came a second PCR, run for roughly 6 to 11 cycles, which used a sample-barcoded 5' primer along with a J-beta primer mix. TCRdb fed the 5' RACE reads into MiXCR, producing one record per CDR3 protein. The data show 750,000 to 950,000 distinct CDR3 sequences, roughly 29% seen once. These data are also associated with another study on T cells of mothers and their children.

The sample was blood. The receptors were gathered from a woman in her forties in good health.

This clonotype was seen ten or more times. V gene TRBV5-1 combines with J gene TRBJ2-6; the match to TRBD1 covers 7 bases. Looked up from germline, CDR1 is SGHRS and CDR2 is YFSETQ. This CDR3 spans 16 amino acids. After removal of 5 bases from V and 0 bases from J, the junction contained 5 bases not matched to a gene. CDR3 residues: CASREGASSGANVLTF. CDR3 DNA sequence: TGCGCCAGCAGAGAGGGGGCTTCCTCTGGGGCCAACGTCCTGACTTTC.

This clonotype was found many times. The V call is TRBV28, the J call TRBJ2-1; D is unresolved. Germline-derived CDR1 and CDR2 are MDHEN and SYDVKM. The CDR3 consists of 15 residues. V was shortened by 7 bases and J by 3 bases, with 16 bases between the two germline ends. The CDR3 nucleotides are TGTGCCAGCAAAATTGATCTACTGGTCTACAATGAGCAGTTCTTC. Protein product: CASKIDLLVYNEQFF.

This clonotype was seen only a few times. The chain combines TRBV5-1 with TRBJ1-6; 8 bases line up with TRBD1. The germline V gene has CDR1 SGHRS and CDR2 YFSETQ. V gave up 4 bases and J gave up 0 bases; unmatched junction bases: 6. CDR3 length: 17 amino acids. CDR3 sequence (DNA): TGCGCCAGCAGCCCTCGACAGGGGAGCTCCTATAATTCACCCCTCCACTTT. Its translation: CASSPRQGSSYNSPLHF. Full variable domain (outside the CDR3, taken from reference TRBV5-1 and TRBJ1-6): KAGVTQTPRYLIKTRGQQVTLSCSPISGHRSVSWYQQTPGQGLQFLFEYFSETQRNKGNFPGRFSGRQFSNSRSEMNVSTLELGDSALYLCASSPRQGSSYNSPLHFGNGTRLTVT.

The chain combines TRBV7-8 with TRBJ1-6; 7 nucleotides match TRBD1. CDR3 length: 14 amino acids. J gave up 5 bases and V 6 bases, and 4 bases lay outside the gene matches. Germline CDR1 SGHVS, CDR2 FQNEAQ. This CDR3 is CASRATGNNSPLHF. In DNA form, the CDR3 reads TGTGCCAGCAGGGCGACAGGGAATAATTCACCCCTCCACTTT.

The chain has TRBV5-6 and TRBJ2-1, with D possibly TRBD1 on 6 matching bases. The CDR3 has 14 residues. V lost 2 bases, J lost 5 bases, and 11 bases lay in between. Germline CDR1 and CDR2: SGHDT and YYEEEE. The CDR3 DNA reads TGTGCCAGCAGCTTTGGGGGCGCAGACAATGAGCAGTTCTTC. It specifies CASSFGGADNEQFF.

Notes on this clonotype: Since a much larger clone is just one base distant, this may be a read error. CDR3 loop: CASGFRDGAQETQYF. CDR3 nucleotide sequence: TGTGCCAGCGGTTTTCGGGACGGAGCACAAGAGACCCAGTACTTC. This chain links TRBV6-5 with TRBJ2-5; D possibly matches TRBD1 or TRBD2 (5 bases each). Trimming left V 8 bases short and J 2 bases short, with 18 bases between. Germline assignment: CDR1 MNHEY and CDR2 SVGAGI. CDR3 length: 15 residues.

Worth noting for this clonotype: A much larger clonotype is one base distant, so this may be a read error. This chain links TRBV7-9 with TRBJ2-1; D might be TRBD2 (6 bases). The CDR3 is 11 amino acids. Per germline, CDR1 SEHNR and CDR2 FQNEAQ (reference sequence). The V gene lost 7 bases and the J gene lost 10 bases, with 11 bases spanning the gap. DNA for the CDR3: TGTGCCAGCACGCGGAGGGACGAGCAGTTCTTC. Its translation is CASTRRDEQFF. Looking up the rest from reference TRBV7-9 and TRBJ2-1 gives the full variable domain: DTGVSQNPRHKITKRGQNVTFRCDPISEHNRLYWYRQTLGQGPEFLTYFQNEAQLEKSRLLSDRFSAERPKGSFSTLEIQRTEQGDSAMYLCASTRRDEQFFGPGTRLTVL.

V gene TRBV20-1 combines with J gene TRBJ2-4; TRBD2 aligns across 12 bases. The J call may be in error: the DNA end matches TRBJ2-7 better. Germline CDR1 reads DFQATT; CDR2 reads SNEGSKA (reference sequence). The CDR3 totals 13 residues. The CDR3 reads CSAPGLAGNEQYF. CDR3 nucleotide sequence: TGCAGTGCCCCGGGACTAGCGGGTAACGAGCAGTACTTC.

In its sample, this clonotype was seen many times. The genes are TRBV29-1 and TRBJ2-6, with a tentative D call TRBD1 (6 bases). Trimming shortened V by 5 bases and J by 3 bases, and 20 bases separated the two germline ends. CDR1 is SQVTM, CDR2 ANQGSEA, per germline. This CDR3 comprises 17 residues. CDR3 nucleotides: TGCAGCGTTTCCAGCCAGGGGCGCGGTGGTGGGGCCAACGTCCTGACTTTC. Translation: CSVSSQGRGGGANVLTF.

The CDR3 DNA follows: TGCAGCGTTGAGAAGGGAAGCACTGAAGCTTTCTTT. It translates to CSVEKGSTEAFF. V and J are TRBV29-1 and TRBJ1-1, with D unclear. CDR1 is SQVTM, CDR2 ANQGSEA, per germline. V was shortened by 3 bases and J by 4 bases, with 9 bases between the two germline ends. The CDR3 runs to 12 residues.

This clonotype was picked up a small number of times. CDR3 coding DNA: TGTGCCAGCAGCTCGCTAGCGGGGCCAAGCACAGATACGCAGTATTTT. Translating gives CASSSLAGPSTDTQYF. The chain joins TRBV7-9 to TRBJ2-3; 9 bases fit TRBD2. Germline loops: CDR1 SEHNR, CDR2 FQNEAQ (reference sequence). This CDR3 is built from 16 residues. Trimming took 4 bases from V and 0 from J; bases not matched to a gene: 5.

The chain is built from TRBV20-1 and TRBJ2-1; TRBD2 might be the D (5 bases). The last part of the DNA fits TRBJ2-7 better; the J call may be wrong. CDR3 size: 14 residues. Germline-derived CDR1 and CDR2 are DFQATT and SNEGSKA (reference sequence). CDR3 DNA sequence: TGCAGTGCTAGCGGGATCCTCTCCTACAATGAGCAGTACTTC. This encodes CSASGILSYNEQYF.

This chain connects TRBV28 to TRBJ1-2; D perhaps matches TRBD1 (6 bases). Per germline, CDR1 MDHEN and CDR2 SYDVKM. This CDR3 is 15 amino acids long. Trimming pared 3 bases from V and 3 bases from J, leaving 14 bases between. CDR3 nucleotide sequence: TGTGCCAGCAGTTTTAGGGCCAGGGGCGACTATGGCTACACCTTC. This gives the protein CASSFRARGDYGYTF.

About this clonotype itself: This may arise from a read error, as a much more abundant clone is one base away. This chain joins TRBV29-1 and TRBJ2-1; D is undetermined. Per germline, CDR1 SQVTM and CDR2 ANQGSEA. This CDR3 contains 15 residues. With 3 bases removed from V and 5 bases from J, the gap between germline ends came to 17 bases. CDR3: CSVDNIKFSHNEQFF. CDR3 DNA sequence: TGCAGCGTTGATAACATTAAGTTTTCGCACAATGAGCAGTTCTTC.

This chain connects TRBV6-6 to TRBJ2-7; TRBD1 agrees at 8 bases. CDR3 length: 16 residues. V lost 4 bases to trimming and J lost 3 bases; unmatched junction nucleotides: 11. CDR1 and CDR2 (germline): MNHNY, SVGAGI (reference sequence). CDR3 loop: CASSSTDRVNYYEQYF. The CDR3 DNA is TGTGCCAGCAGTTCCACGGACAGGGTCAATTACTACGAGCAGTACTTC.

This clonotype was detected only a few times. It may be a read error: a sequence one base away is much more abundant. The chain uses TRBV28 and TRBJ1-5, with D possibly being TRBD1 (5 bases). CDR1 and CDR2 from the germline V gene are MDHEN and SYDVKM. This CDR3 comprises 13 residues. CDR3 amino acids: CTSTLGGKQPQHF. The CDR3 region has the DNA TGTACCAGCACCCTGGGGGGGAAGCAGCCCCAGCATTTT.

The CDR3 sequence is CASRTELGDEQYF. Written as DNA, the CDR3 is TGCGCCAGTCGGACTGAGCTTGGAGATGAGCAGTACTTC. The chain employs TRBV5-1 and TRBJ2-7; tentatively, D is TRBD2 (5 bases). Trimming took 8 bases from V and 7 from J, leaving 19 bases between them. CDR3 length equals 13 residues. Germline assignment: CDR1 SGHRS and CDR2 YFSETQ.

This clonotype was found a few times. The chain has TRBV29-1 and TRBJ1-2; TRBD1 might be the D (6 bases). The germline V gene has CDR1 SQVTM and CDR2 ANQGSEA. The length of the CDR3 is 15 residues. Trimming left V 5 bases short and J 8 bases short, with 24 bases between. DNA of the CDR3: TGCAGCGTTCTGTCTTGGGACACGGCGTATGAGGGCTACACCTTC. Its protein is CSVLSWDTAYEGYTF.

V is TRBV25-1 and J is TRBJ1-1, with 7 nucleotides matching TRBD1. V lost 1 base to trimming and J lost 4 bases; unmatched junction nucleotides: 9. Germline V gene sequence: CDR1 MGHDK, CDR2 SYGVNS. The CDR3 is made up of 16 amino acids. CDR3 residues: CASSESGGLLVTEAFF. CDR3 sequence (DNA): TGTGCCAGCAGTGAATCAGGGGGGCTATTAGTCACTGAAGCTTTCTTT.

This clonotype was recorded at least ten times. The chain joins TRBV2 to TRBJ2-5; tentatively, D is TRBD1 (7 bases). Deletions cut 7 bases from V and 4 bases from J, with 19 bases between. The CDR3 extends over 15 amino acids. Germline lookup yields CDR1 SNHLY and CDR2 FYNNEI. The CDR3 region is CASKTLQGRGETQYF. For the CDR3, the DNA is TGTGCCAGCAAAACCTTACAGGGGCGGGGAGAGACCCAGTACTTC.

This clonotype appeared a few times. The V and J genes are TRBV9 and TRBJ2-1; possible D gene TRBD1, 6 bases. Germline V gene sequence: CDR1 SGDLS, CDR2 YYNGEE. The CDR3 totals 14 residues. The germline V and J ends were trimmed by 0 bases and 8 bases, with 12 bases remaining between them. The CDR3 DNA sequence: TGTGCCAGCAGCGTAGTTGGACAGAACCATGAGCAGTTCTTC. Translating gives CASSVVGQNHEQFF. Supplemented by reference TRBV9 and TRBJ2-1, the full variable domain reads DSGVTQTPKHLITATGQRVTLRCSPRSGDLSVYWYQQSLDQGLQFLIQYYNGEERAKGNILERFSAQQFPDLHSELNLSSLELGDSALYFCASSVVGQNHEQFFGPGTRLTVL.

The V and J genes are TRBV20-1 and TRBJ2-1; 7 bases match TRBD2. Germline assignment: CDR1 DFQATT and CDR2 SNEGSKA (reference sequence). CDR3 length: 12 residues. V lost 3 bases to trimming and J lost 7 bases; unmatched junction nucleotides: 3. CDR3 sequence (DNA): TGCAGTGCTAGTTGGCGGGGGAATGAGCAGTTCTTC. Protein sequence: CSASWRGNEQFF.

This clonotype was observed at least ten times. The CDR3 here is CASSPSDRENYGYTF. The CDR3 region has the DNA TGTGCCAGCAGCCCGTCGGACAGGGAAAACTATGGCTACACCTTC. The chain combines TRBV9 with TRBJ1-2; 8 nucleotides line up with TRBD1. V dropped 4 bases and J dropped 2; count of bases not matched to a gene: 7. CDR1 is SGDLS and CDR2 is YYNGEE in the germline V gene. The CDR3 sequence is 15 residues long.

The CDR3 sequence: CASSLGGGAGEQYF. The CDR3 nucleotides read TGTGCCAGCAGTTTAGGCGGGGGGGCAGGTGAGCAGTACTTC. The V and J genes are TRBV12-3 or TRBV12-4 and TRBJ2-5; 9 bases are shared with TRBD2. This CDR3 comprises 14 residues. Trimming at V came to 1 base and at J to 11 bases, leaving 8 bases not matched to a gene.

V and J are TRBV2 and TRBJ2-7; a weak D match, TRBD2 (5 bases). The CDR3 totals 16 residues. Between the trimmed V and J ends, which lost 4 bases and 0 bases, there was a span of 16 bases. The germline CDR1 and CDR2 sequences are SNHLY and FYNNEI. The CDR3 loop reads CASSAHLTGSSYEQYF. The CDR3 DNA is TGTGCCAGCAGTGCCCATTTGACGGGGAGCTCCTACGAGCAGTACTTC.

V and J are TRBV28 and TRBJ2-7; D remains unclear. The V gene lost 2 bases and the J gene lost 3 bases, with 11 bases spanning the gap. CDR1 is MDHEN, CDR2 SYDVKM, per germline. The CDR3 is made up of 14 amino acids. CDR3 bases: TGTGCCAGCAGTTTAGGAAGCAACGGCTACGAGCAGTACTTC. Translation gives CASSLGSNGYEQYF.

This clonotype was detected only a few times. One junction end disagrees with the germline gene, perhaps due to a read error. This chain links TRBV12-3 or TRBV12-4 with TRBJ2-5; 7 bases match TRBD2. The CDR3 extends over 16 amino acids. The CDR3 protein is CVSSFGERGLQETQYF. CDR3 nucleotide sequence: TGTGTCAGCAGTTTCGGAGAGCGGGGCCTCCAAGAGACCCAGTACTTC.

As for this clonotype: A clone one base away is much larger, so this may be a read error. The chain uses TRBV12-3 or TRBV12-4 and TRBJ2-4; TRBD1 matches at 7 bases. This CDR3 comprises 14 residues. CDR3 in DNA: TGTGCCAGCAGGTCTACAGGGGCAGAAAACATTCGGTACTTC. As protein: CASRSTGAENIRYF.

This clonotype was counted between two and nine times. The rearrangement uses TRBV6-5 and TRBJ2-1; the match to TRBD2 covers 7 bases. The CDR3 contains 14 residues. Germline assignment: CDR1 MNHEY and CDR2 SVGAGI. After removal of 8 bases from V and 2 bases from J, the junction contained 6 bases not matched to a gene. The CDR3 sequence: CASSAGVAYNEQFF. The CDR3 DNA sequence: TGTGCCAGCTCGGCGGGGGTGGCCTACAATGAGCAGTTCTTC.